The clone carrying this TCR beta chain was counted between two and nine times. This sample was included in a study of T cells after yellow fever vaccination. One entry per CDR3 protein, called by TCRdb with MiXCR from the 5' RACE reads. This sample has 450,000 to 550,000 distinct CDR3 sequences, with 20% to 25% found just once. V shed 7 bases and J shed 4 bases, with 4 bases lying between them. In germline, CDR1 is SNHLY, CDR2 FYNNEI. This CDR3 has 10 amino acids. This clonotype was sampled from a young man who received the YFV17D yellow fever vaccine. The sample consisted of PBMCs, taken less than 25 days after the first yellow fever vaccination. The chain employs TRBV2 and TRBJ2-5; D remains ambiguous. This CDR3 is CASKPETQYF. As DNA, the CDR3 is TGTGCCAGCAAGCCAGAGACCCAGTACTTC.